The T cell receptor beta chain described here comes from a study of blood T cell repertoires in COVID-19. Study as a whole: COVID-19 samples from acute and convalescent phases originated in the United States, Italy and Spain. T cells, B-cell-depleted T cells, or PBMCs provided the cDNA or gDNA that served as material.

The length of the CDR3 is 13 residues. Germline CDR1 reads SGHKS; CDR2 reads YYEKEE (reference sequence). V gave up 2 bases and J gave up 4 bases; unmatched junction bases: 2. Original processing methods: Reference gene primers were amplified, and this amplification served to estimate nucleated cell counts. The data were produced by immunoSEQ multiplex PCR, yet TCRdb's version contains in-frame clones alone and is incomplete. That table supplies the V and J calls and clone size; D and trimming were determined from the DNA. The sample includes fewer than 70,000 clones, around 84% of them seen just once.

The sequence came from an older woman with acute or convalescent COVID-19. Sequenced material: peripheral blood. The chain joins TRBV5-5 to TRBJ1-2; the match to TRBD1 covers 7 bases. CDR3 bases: TGTGCCAGCAGCTTAGGGGGCAGCTATGGCTACACCTTC. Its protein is CASSLGGSYGYTF.